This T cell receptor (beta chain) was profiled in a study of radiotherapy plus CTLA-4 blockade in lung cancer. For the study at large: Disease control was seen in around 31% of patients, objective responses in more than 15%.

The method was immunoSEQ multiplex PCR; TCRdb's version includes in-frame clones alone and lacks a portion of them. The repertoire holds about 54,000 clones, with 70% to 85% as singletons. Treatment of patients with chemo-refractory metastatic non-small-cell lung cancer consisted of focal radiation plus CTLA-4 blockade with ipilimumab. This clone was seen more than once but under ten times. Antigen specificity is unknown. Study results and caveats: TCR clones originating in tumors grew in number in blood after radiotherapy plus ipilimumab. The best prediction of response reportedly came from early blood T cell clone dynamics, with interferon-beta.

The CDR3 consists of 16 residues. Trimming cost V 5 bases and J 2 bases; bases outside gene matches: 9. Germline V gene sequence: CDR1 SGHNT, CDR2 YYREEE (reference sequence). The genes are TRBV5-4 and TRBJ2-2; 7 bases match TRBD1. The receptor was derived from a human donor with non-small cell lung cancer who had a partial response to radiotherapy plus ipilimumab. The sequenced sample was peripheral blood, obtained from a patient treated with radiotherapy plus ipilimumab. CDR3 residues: CASRLGGQKNTGELFF. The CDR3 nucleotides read TGTGCCAGCAGACTTGGGGGACAGAAAAACACCGGGGAGCTGTTTTTT.